Below, 24 T cell receptor beta chains from the same sample are listed, as sequenced in a study of early T cells in non-severe SARS-CoV-2 infection. TCRdb re-called the 5' RACE reads with MiXCR, one entry per CDR3 protein. The sample holds some 52,000 distinct CDR3 sequences, about 8.2% seen once. The material sequenced was whole blood. Receptor source: an adult who was a healthcare worker with PCR-confirmed SARS-CoV-2 infection or an uninfected control (not recorded which).

This clonotype was recorded many times. This chain links TRBV27 with TRBJ2-3; D unresolved. CDR3 length: 13 residues. Per germline, CDR1 MNHEY and CDR2 SMNVEV (reference sequence). Trimming cost V 3 bases and J 10 bases, with 14 bases left between them. CDR3 in amino acids: CASSFSTGGAQYF. The CDR3 nucleotides are TGTGCCAGCAGTTTTTCGACGGGCGGCGCGCAGTATTTT.

This clonotype has just a few counts. The chain recombines TRBV5-6 with TRBJ2-7; D may be TRBD1 (5 bases). With 0 bases removed from V and 6 bases from J, the gap between germline ends came to 13 bases. Per germline, CDR1 SGHDT and CDR2 YYEEEE. The CDR3 extends over 14 amino acids. In nucleotides, the CDR3 is TGTGCCAGCAGCTTGGCACAGGTCCGAGGCGAGCAGTACTTC. This translates into CASSLAQVRGEQYF.

Ten or more counts support this clonotype. V is TRBV11-3 and J is TRBJ1-1; weak D call: TRBD1 (5 bases). In germline, CDR1 is SGHNT, CDR2 YENEEA. The CDR3 totals 14 residues. Deletions cut 0 bases from V and 0 bases from J, with 5 bases between. CDR3 DNA: TGTGCCAGCAGCTTAGAGGGGCTGAACACTGAAGCTTTCTTT. It yields the protein CASSLEGLNTEAFF.

The chain couples TRBV19 to TRBJ2-7, with a weak D call TRBD1 (6 bases). CDR1 and CDR2 (germline): LNHDA, SQIVND (reference sequence). Between the trimmed V and J ends, which lost 5 bases and 3 bases, there was a span of 11 bases. CDR3 length equals 13 residues. In nucleotides, the CDR3 is TGTGCCAGTAGTCCCACAGGGCTCTACGAGCAGTACTTC. Translated: CASSPTGLYEQYF. Full variable domain (missing parts from reference TRBV19 and TRBJ2-7): DGGITQSPKYLFRKEGQNVTLSCEQNLNHDAMYWYRQDPGQGLRLIYYSQIVNDFQKGDIAEGYSVSREKKESFPLTVTSAQKNPTAFYLCASSPTGLYEQYFGPGTRLTVT.

This clonotype was seen many times. The J gene is TRBJ2-1, the V gene TRBV6-5; D uncertain. Trimming stripped 2 bases from V and 8 bases from J, with 13 bases between. Germline V gene data show CDR1 as MNHEY and CDR2 as SVGAGI. This CDR3 comprises 14 residues. CDR3 protein: CASSYGRHGDEQFF. The CDR3 DNA follows: TGTGCCAGCAGTTACGGTCGCCATGGGGATGAGCAGTTCTTC.

The sample holds a few counts of this clonotype. CDR3 residues: CASRPGLAGRYEQYF. As DNA, the CDR3 is TGTGCCAGCAGGCCGGGACTAGCGGGCCGCTACGAGCAGTACTTC. This rearrangement joins TRBV25-1 to TRBJ2-7, with 12 positions matching TRBD2. The germline CDR1 and CDR2 sequences are MGHDK and SYGVNS. CDR3 length: 15 residues. Trimming took 6 bases from V and 3 from J; bases not matched to a gene: 6.

This clonotype was detected only a few times. The chain couples TRBV5-6 to TRBJ1-1; TRBD1 agrees at 7 bases. Germline V gene lookup returns CDR1 SGHDT and CDR2 YYEEEE. This CDR3 comprises 13 residues. Trimming removed 4 bases from V and 3 bases from J; junction bases left unmatched: 3. CDR3 DNA: TGTGCCAGCAGCCCGACAGGGTACACTGAAGCTTTCTTT. This gives the protein CASSPTGYTEAFF.

This clonotype was observed at least ten times. The chain combines TRBV27 with TRBJ1-2; TRBD1 matches at 9 bases. V lost 5 bases and J lost 4; bases outside the gene matches: 8. The CDR3 has 15 residues. Germline V gene lookup returns CDR1 MNHEY and CDR2 SMNVEV (reference sequence). CDR3 amino acids: CASSQPGQGLYGYTF. CDR3 in DNA: TGTGCCAGCAGTCAGCCGGGACAGGGCCTCTATGGCTACACCTTC.

For the CDR3, the DNA is TGTGCCAGCAGCCAGGGACAGTACACTGAAGCTTTCTTT. Encoded protein: CASSQGQYTEAFF. The chain employs TRBV9 and TRBJ1-1; TRBD1 agrees at 7 bases. CDR3 length: 13 residues. Looked up from germline, CDR1 is SGDLS and CDR2 is YYNGEE. The J segment lost 3 bases and the V segment lost 4 bases, leaving 3 bases of the junction unmatched.

This chain connects TRBV19 to TRBJ2-7; 9 bases map to TRBD2. CDR3 length: 14 amino acids. Germline values: CDR1 LNHDA, CDR2 SQIVND (reference sequence). The V gene end was trimmed by 1 base and the J gene end by 2 bases; junction bases not matched to a gene: 0. CDR3 in amino acids: CASSIVAGAYEQYF. The CDR3 nucleotides are TGTGCCAGTAGTATAGTAGCGGGGGCCTACGAGCAGTACTTC. Drawing the rest from reference TRBV19 and TRBJ2-7, the complete variable domain is DGGITQSPKYLFRKEGQNVTLSCEQNLNHDAMYWYRQDPGQGLRLIYYSQIVNDFQKGDIAEGYSVSREKKESFPLTVTSAQKNPTAFYLCASSIVAGAYEQYFGPGTRLTVT.

This clonotype has ten or more counts. The genes are TRBV4-2 and TRBJ2-3, with TRBD2 matching 10 bases. The ends lost 2 bases at V and 2 bases at J; junction bases unmatched: 7. The CDR3 is 17 residues long. Germline V gene data show CDR1 as LGHNA and CDR2 as YNFKEQ. CDR3 residues: CASSQKRTSGATDTQYF. CDR3 DNA: TGTGCCAGCAGCCAAAAAAGGACTAGCGGAGCCACAGATACGCAGTATTTT.

This clonotype was seen only a few times. The V and J genes are TRBV7-3 and TRBJ2-1, with 8 bases lining up with TRBD2. This CDR3 comprises 17 residues. V shed 2 bases, J shed 5 bases, and the junction held 11 bases outside the gene matches. Germline V gene data show CDR1 as SGHTA and CDR2 as FQGTGA. CDR3 DNA: TGTGCCAGCAGCTTACGAGCGGGGGCCTTCCTTGACAATGAGCAGTTCTTC. Its protein product is CASSLRAGAFLDNEQFF.

As concerns this clonotype: No conserved phenylalanine or tryptophan is present at the end of the CDR3, so a read error is the likely explanation. This rearrangement joins TRBV6-4 to TRBJ2-1, with TRBD2 matching 11 bases. The V segment lost 8 bases and the J segment 7 bases; nucleotides outside the gene matches: 7. The germline V gene encodes CDR1 MRHNA and CDR2 SNTAGT. The CDR3 spans 14 residues. CDR3 coding DNA: TGTGCCAGCGCCGTAGCGGGAGGGCGAAATGAGCAGTTCCTC. Translated, it gives CASAVAGGRNEQFL.

This clonotype was seen many times. The chain uses TRBV27 and TRBJ1-1; possibly TRBD1 for D (5 bases). The CDR3 is 14 residues long. Trimming left V 8 bases short and J 4 bases short, with 17 bases between. The germline V gene has CDR1 MNHEY and CDR2 SMNVEV (reference sequence). The CDR3 region is CASLNNRLGTEAFF. Written as DNA, the CDR3 is TGTGCCAGCCTTAATAACAGGCTCGGCACTGAAGCTTTCTTT.

This clonotype was found many times. The chain uses TRBV9 and TRBJ2-7; possible D gene TRBD2, 5 bases. The CDR3 has 14 amino acids. CDR1 is SGDLS, CDR2 YYNGEE, per germline. Trimming cost V 3 bases and J 3 bases, with 13 bases left between them. The CDR3 sequence: CASSAPHRDYEQYF. In nucleotides, the CDR3 is TGTGCCAGCAGCGCCCCTCACCGGGACTACGAGCAGTACTTC. Full variable domain (rest looked up from reference TRBV9 and TRBJ2-7): DSGVTQTPKHLITATGQRVTLRCSPRSGDLSVYWYQQSLDQGLQFLIQYYNGEERAKGNILERFSAQQFPDLHSELNLSSLELGDSALYFCASSAPHRDYEQYFGPGTRLTVT.

The V gene is TRBV27, the J gene TRBJ1-2, with 11 bases aligning to TRBD1. The CDR3 runs 17 residues. Germline CDR1 reads MNHEY; CDR2 reads SMNVEV (reference sequence). V shed 2 bases, J shed 5 bases, and the junction held 10 bases outside the gene matches. The CDR3 DNA reads as TGTGCCAGCAGTTTACGTCCCGGGACAGGGGGGACTTATGGCTACACCTTC. Its protein product is CASSLRPGTGGTYGYTF.

This chain joins TRBV5-5 and TRBJ1-6; D unresolved. V gave up 2 bases and J gave up 7 bases, with 16 bases separating them. Germline CDR1 SGHKS, CDR2 YYEKEE (reference sequence). The length of the CDR3 is 16 residues. The CDR3 here is CASSLPTGSGNSPLHF. CDR3 nucleotide sequence: TGTGCCAGCAGCTTACCCACGGGTTCTGGGAATTCACCCCTCCACTTT.

The table lists this clonotype with many counts. V gene TRBV20-1 combines with J gene TRBJ2-3; 9 bases are shared with TRBD2. The CDR3 totals 18 residues. The germline CDR1 and CDR2 sequences are DFQATT and SNEGSKA (reference sequence). V shed 0 bases and J 5 bases; nucleotides not matched to a gene: 15. The CDR3 loop is CSARDPRDTRGGGDTQYF. In DNA, the CDR3 is TGCAGTGCTAGAGACCCAAGAGATACGCGCGGGGGGGGAGATACGCAGTATTTT.

Many counts were recorded for this clonotype. The J gene is TRBJ1-5, the V gene TRBV28, with D maybe TRBD1 (6 bases). Trimming removed 6 bases from V and 6 bases from J, with 15 bases in between. The CDR3 length is 14 residues. Germline values: CDR1 MDHEN, CDR2 SYDVKM. The DNA for the CDR3 is TGTGCCAGCAGCCGCCAGGGGAAAAGTCAGCCCCAGCATTTT. Protein: CASSRQGKSQPQHF.

Many counts were recorded for this clonotype. This chain connects TRBV3-1 to TRBJ1-3; D may be TRBD1 (6 bases). Trimming pared 1 base from V and 7 bases from J, leaving 8 bases between. The V gene's germline CDR1 is LGHDT and CDR2 YNNKEL (reference sequence). This CDR3 comprises 13 residues. In DNA form, the CDR3 reads TGTGCCAGCAGCCAAGTGGGGGGCAACACCATATATTTT. It encodes CASSQVGGNTIYF.

This clonotype was observed a few times. The V call is TRBV24-1, the J call TRBJ2-1, with D tentatively TRBD2 (7 bases). The CDR3 is 12 amino acids. The germline V gene has CDR1 KGHDR and CDR2 SFDVKD. V lost 10 bases, J lost 7 bases, and 13 bases lay in between. Here the CDR3 DNA reads TGTGCCACTGGGCGGGGGCCGAATGAGCAGTTCTTC. It yields the protein CATGRGPNEQFF.

This clonotype was seen ten or more times. The CDR3 DNA follows: TGTGCCAGCAGCCCTAGCATAGGAACTAGCGGTTCTAGCGGGGAGCTGTTTTTT. It codes for CASSPSIGTSGSSGELFF. The chain combines TRBV7-6 with TRBJ2-2, with 8 bases aligning to TRBD2. Germline trimming cut 5 bases from V and 7 bases from J; bases unmatched to any gene: 18. This CDR3 comprises 18 residues. Germline V gene data show CDR1 as SGHVS and CDR2 as FNYEAQ.

This clonotype was counted between two and nine times. The genes are TRBV28 and TRBJ1-2; 7 positions agree with TRBD1. CDR1 MDHEN and CDR2 SYDVKM come from the germline V gene. This CDR3 contains 13 residues. Germline trimming cut 3 bases from V and 10 bases from J; bases unmatched to any gene: 8. The CDR3 here is CASSFPRDSSYTF. The DNA of the CDR3 is TGTGCCAGCAGTTTCCCCCGGGACAGTTCCTACACCTTC.

This clonotype was detected many times. V gene TRBV6-6 combines with J gene TRBJ2-5, with TRBD2 matching over 8 bases. The germline V gene has CDR1 MNHNY and CDR2 SVGAGI (reference sequence). CDR3 length: 19 residues. Trimming took 2 bases from V and 3 from J; bases not matched to a gene: 17. The CDR3 bases are TGTGCCAGCAGTTACAACCCCGCTATGACTCTAGCGGGCGAAGAGACCCAGTACTTC. As protein: CASSYNPAMTLAGEETQYF.